Below, 16 T cell receptor beta chains from the same sample are listed, as sequenced in a study of cytomegalovirus exposure and HLA in healthy donors. 13 Jbeta primers and 60 Vbeta primers were used for the PCR. Method: immunoSEQ multiplex PCR; TCRdb's copy keeps in-frame clones and lacks some. The sample lists about 60,000 clones; 80% were seen once. The sample was PBMCs. Every receptor here comes from a male donor in good health and CMV-seronegative.

The V and J genes are TRBV30 and TRBJ1-2; 8 bases align to TRBD1. After removal of 1 base from V and 2 bases from J, the junction contained 3 bases not matched to a gene. The germline CDR1 and CDR2 sequences are GTSNPN and SVGIG (reference sequence). This CDR3 region has 14 residues. The CDR3 here is CAWSGRQGNYGYTF. As DNA, the CDR3 is TGTGCCTGGAGTGGTCGACAGGGGAACTATGGCTACACCTTC.

In DNA form, the CDR3 reads TGTGCCAGCAGGAGGGGGGCGGGGGAGGGCACAGATACGCAGTATTTT. Amino acids: CASRRGAGEGTDTQYF. This chain connects TRBV2 to TRBJ2-3; D is perhaps TRBD2 (7 bases). Germline values: CDR1 SNHLY, CDR2 FYNNEI. There are 16 residues in the CDR3. The V end was cut by 6 bases, the J end by 1 base, with 17 bases between.

The rearrangement uses TRBV5-4 and TRBJ1-2; no clear D. The CDR3 has 13 amino acids. Germline V CDR1 and CDR2: SGHNT, YYREEE (reference sequence). V was shortened by 0 bases and J by 7 bases, with 10 bases between the two germline ends. DNA for the CDR3: TGTGCCAGCAGCTTGGTGGAGGGTGGTGGCTACACCTTC. Protein: CASSLVEGGGYTF.

CDR3: CASSLQWNTGELFF. In nucleotides, the CDR3 is TGTGCCAGCAGCTTGCAATGGAACACCGGGGAGCTGTTTTTT. The V gene is TRBV5-5, the J gene TRBJ2-2; D ambiguous. V was pared by 1 base and J by 1 base, with 5 bases between. Germline V gene sequence: CDR1 SGHKS, CDR2 YYEKEE (reference sequence). The CDR3 spans 14 residues.

This clone has a single count. This chain joins TRBV4-3 and TRBJ1-1, with 7 bases identical to TRBD1. This CDR3 is built from 15 residues. Germline V gene sequence: CDR1 LGHNA, CDR2 YSLEER. V lost 0 bases, J lost 4 bases, and 5 bases stayed unmatched. The CDR3 region has the DNA TGCGCCAGCAGCCAAGAATGGAGGGACAGCACTGAAGCTTTCTTT. Translating gives CASSQEWRDSTEAFF.

The rearrangement uses TRBV14 and TRBJ1-1; 11 positions match TRBD1. V shed 3 bases, J shed 0 bases, and the junction held 3 bases outside the gene matches. This CDR3 has 16 residues. Germline CDR1 is SGHDN and CDR2 is FVKESK. The CDR3 loop is CASSHGTGGMNTEAFF. CDR3 sequence (DNA): TGTGCCAGCAGCCACGGGACAGGGGGGATGAACACTGAAGCTTTCTTT.

V and J are TRBV7-3 and TRBJ1-5, with D unclear. V shed 11 bases and J shed 2 bases, with 13 bases lying between them. Germline V gene sequence: CDR1 SGHTA, CDR2 FQGTGA. This CDR3 is 13 amino acids long. The CDR3 sequence: CAPPRTGNQPQHF. DNA for the CDR3: TGTGCCCCCCCCCGCACGGGCAATCAGCCCCAGCATTTT.

The chain is built from TRBV5-6 and TRBJ1-4; no definite D call. CDR3 size: 14 residues. The germline V and J ends were trimmed by 2 bases and 8 bases, with 13 bases remaining between them. Germline CDR1 SGHDT, CDR2 YYEEEE. The DNA for the CDR3 is TGTGCCAGCAGCTTCTATCAAGCGGGCGAAAAACTGTTTTTT. Its protein is CASSFYQAGEKLFF. The variable domain in full, with the rest retrieved from reference TRBV5-6 and TRBJ1-4, is DAGVTQSPTHLIKTRGQQVTLRCSPKSGHDTVSWYQQALGQGPQFIFQYYEEEERQRGNFPDRFSGHQFPNYSSELNVNALLLGDSALYLCASSFYQAGEKLFFGSGTQLSVL.

This clone was counted between two and nine times. This chain joins TRBV13 and TRBJ1-5, with D possibly matching TRBD1 (5 bases). The CDR3 has 14 amino acids. Germline CDR1 PRHDT, CDR2 FYEKMQ (reference sequence). With 2 bases removed from V and 5 bases from J, the gap between germline ends came to 10 bases. CDR3 in amino acids: CASSLSREHQPQHF. Here the CDR3 DNA reads TGTGCCAGCAGCTTAAGCAGGGAACATCAGCCCCAGCATTTT.

In nucleotides, the CDR3 is TGTGCCAGCAGTTTATGGCAGAACTACGAGCAGTACTTC. Translating gives CASSLWQNYEQYF. The chain has TRBV27 and TRBJ2-7; no clear D. The CDR3 sequence is 13 residues long. V lost 1 base and J lost 3, with 7 bases in between. Germline V lookup: CDR1 MNHEY, CDR2 SMNVEV (reference sequence).

The chain is built from TRBV5-4 and TRBJ2-5; 11 positions agree with TRBD1. Germline CDR1 reads SGHNT; CDR2 reads YYREEE (reference sequence). This CDR3 is 15 amino acids long. V trimming: 4 bases; J trimming: 5 bases; junction bases outside the gene matches: 7. The CDR3 DNA sequence: TGTGCCAGCAGCCCCTGGGACAGGGGGGGTGAGACCCAGTACTTC. Protein product: CASSPWDRGGETQYF.

The chain uses TRBV7-2 and TRBJ2-7; maybe TRBD1 (6 bases). This CDR3 contains 13 residues. CDR1 and CDR2 from the germline V gene are SGHTA and FQGNSA. V was cut by 2 bases and J by 4 bases, with 9 bases left in between. The CDR3 protein is CASSLPQGYEQYF. For the CDR3, the DNA is TGTGCCAGCAGCTTACCCCAGGGGTACGAGCAGTACTTC.

The rearrangement uses TRBV4-3 and TRBJ2-1; D might be TRBD1 (5 bases). CDR3 size: 14 residues. Trimming took off 4 bases at V and 4 bases at J, with 11 bases between the two ends. CDR1 and CDR2 from the germline V gene are LGHNA and YSLEER. CDR3 coding DNA: TGCGCCAGCAGCCGAAAAGACAGTTACAATGAGCAGTTCTTC. Translation: CASSRKDSYNEQFF.

This clone occurred once. The rearrangement joins TRBV6-5 to TRBJ1-1; D ambiguous. Germline V CDR1 and CDR2: MNHEY, SVGAGI. Trimming pared 4 bases from V and 5 bases from J, leaving 11 bases between. The CDR3 consists of 13 residues. The CDR3 DNA reads TGTGCCAGCAGTTCCCGGGAAAGAACTGAAGCTTTCTTT. Amino acid sequence: CASSSRERTEAFF.

The chain recombines TRBV27 with TRBJ1-4; D might be TRBD1 (5 bases). Per germline, CDR1 MNHEY and CDR2 SMNVEV (reference sequence). The CDR3 totals 14 residues. The V and J ends lost 6 bases and 5 bases respectively, with 13 bases between them. The CDR3, as DNA: TGTGCCAGCAGCCCTTGGGGCCAAAATGAAAAACTGTTTTTT. It translates to CASSPWGQNEKLFF.

The sample holds a few counts of this clone. J is TRBJ1-4 and V is TRBV30, with TRBD1 identical over 9 bases. Germline V gene lookup returns CDR1 GTSNPN and CDR2 SVGIG (reference sequence). CDR3 length: 16 residues. The V gene end was trimmed by 2 bases and the J gene end by 7 bases; junction bases not matched to a gene: 11. The CDR3 loop is CAWSFRTGETVEKLFF. Written as DNA, the CDR3 is TGTGCCTGGAGTTTTAGGACAGGGGAGACTGTTGAAAAACTGTTTTTT.